These T cell receptor beta chains were read from a single sample in a study of beta chain features in type 1 diabetes. The repertoire was sequenced with immunoSEQ multiplex PCR; TCRdb's copy has only in-frame clones and lacks some. The table lists hundreds of thousands of clones, approximately 16% of them singletons. Sequenced sample: naive CD4+ T cells from blood. The receptors were sampled from a young man with type 1 diabetes. Each CDR3 is given with its conserved first and last residue. A D gene is named only where the DNA matches it firmly. Some rows mark clone size as missing; the rest say once, few, many or name a class of expanded clone.

j_gene	abundance	d_gene	v_gene	CDR3nt	CDR3aa
TRBJ1-5	few	TRBD1	TRBV4-3	TGCGCCAGCAGCCAAGAAGGACCCAGGGGGCATCCCAAAGGGTTTCAGCCCCAGCATTTT	CASSQEGPRGHPKGFQPQHF
TRBJ2-5	.	.	TRBV15	TGTGCCACCAGCGCACAGGATCAAGAGACCCAGTACTTC	CATSAQDQETQYF
TRBJ2-5	.	.	TRBV6-1	TGTGCCAGCACCGGGACACCGCAAGAGACCCAGTACTTC	CASTGTPQETQYF
TRBJ1-5	few	.	TRBV5-6	TGTGCCAGCAGCTCCTCCCGGGGGGGCAATCAGCCCCAGCATTTT	CASSSSRGGNQPQHF
TRBJ1-6	few	.	TRBV2	TGTGCCAGATCGGTCCACCCAAAATCACCCCTCCACTTT	CARSVHPKSPLHF
TRBJ2-5	few	TRBD1	TRBV5-1	TGCGCCAGCAGCTTGGAGACAGGGGTTCGGGAGACCCAGTACTTC	CASSLETGVRETQYF
TRBJ2-7	.	TRBD1	TRBV28	TGTGCCAGCAGCCCGGGACAGCAGTACGAGCAGTACTTC	CASSPGQQYEQYF
TRBJ2-2	few	.	TRBV2	TGTGCCAGCAGTTCGGGCACCGGGGAGCTGTTTTTT	CASSSGTGELFF
TRBJ2-1	few	TRBD2	TRBV27	TGTGCCAGCAGTCCGTTACTAGCGGGAGGTTTACGGTTCTTC	CASSPLLAGGLRFF
TRBJ2-5	few	TRBD2	TRBV2	TGTGCCAGCAGACCCGGGACTAGCGGAGAGACCCAGTACTTC	CASRPGTSGETQYF
TRBJ1-1	.	TRBD1	TRBV29-1	TGCAGCGTTCAGGGGGACAGTTCTATGAACACTGAAGCTTTCTTT	CSVQGDSSMNTEAFF
TRBJ2-1	.	TRBD2	TRBV11-2	TGTGCCAGCAGCTCCTCCCCTAAGCGGGGGCCCTACAATGAGCAGTTCTTC	CASSSSPKRGPYNEQFF
TRBJ1-3	.	.	TRBV21-1	TGTGCCAGCAGCAAAGTGCAGGGGACGGCCGGAAACACCATATATTTT	CASSKVQGTAGNTIYF
TRBJ1-2	few	TRBD1	TRBV7-9	TGTGCCAGCAGCTTACGGGACAGCCCTAACTATGGCTACACCTTC	CASSLRDSPNYGYTF
TRBJ2-3	.	TRBD2	TRBV19	TGTGCCACCGCGAGCGGGGGTGGCCGAGATACGCAGTATTTT	CATASGGGRDTQYF
TRBJ2-7	.	TRBD2	TRBV5-4	TGTGCCAGCAGCTGGCCGGGACTAGCGAGAGAGCAGTACTTC	CASSWPGLAREQYF
TRBJ2-7	few	TRBD2	TRBV29-1	TGCAGCGTTCTTTGGGGGGGGGTAACCTACGAGCAGTACTTC	CSVLWGGVTYEQYF
TRBJ2-7	.	.	TRBV11-2	TGTGCCAGCAGCCTCCTATATCCCGCCTACGAGCAGTACTTC	CASSLLYPAYEQYF
TRBJ1-5	few	.	TRBV27	TGTGCCAGCAGTTTCAGAACAGGTCTTAGGCCCCAGCATTTT	CASSFRTGLRPQHF
TRBJ2-1	.	TRBD2	TRBV5-1	TGCGCCAGCAGCTTGGGACTAGCAAGTCAGAATGAGCAGTTCTTC	CASSLGLASQNEQFF
TRBJ1-5	.	.	TRBV21-1	TGTGCCAGCAGCAAATGGGCTACGGATTTT	CASSKWATDF
TRBJ2-1	few	TRBD1	TRBV10-3	TGTGCCATCAGTGAGCCTCCGGGACAGGGCGTCAATGAGCAGTTCTTC	CAISEPPGQGVNEQFF
TRBJ2-1	.	.	TRBV4-2	TGTGCCAGCAGCCAAGATCTAGGGGGGGGCTCCTACAATGAGCAGTTCTTC	CASSQDLGGGSYNEQFF
TRBJ2-1	few	.	TRBV29-1	TGCAGCGTTGAAGGGAAATACGGGGTTTTGAAGAATGAGCAGTTCTTC	CSVEGKYGVLKNEQFF
TRBJ1-5	few	.	TRBV5-1	TGCGCCAGCAGCTTGGAGGGGATTGGGCCCCAGCATTTT	CASSLEGIGPQHF
TRBJ2-3	few	.	TRBV25-1	TGTGCCAGCAGTGAGACCAGGGGGGCAGATACGCAGTATTTT	CASSETRGADTQYF
TRBJ2-5	.	.	TRBV29-1	TGCAGCGTTGAAGGGCAGGGTCAAGAGACCCAGTACTTC	CSVEGQGQETQYF
TRBJ1-1	.	.	TRBV29-1	TGCAGCGTTGAGGGGGGGGATATTGAAGCTTTCTTT	CSVEGGDIEAFF
TRBJ1-5	.	TRBD1	TRBV7-9	TGTGCCAGCAGCTCCCTTCAACAGGGGACCCAGCATTTT	CASSSLQQGTQHF
TRBJ1-1	.	.	TRBV6-6	TGTGCCAGCAGGACGACAGCTCACACTGAAGCTTTCTTT	CASRTTAHTEAFF
TRBJ2-4	few	.	TRBV13	TGTGCCAGCAGCTTACTCCAGGGTTTTGCCAAAAACATTCAGTACTTC	CASSLLQGFAKNIQYF
TRBJ2-1	.	TRBD1	TRBV18	TGTGCCAGCTCCTCGGGACAGGGAGAGCAGTTCTTC	CASSSGQGEQFF
TRBJ2-3	once	.	TRBV7-9	TGTGCCAGCAGCTCGGACAGACTCAGCACAGATACGCAGTATTTT	CASSSDRLSTDTQYF
TRBJ2-1	few	TRBD2	TRBV5-4	TGTGCCAGCAGCTTGGTTATAACTAGCGGGGATATCTACAATGAGCAGTTCTTC	CASSLVITSGDIYNEQFF
TRBJ2-5	.	TRBD1	TRBV5-1	TGCGCCAGCAGTGAAGGGGACAGGGGGTACTTC	CASSEGDRGYF
TRBJ2-2	.	TRBD1	TRBV5-1	TGCGCCAGCAGCTTGAGTACAGGGGACACCGGGGAGCTGTTTTTT	CASSLSTGDTGELFF
TRBJ1-4	.	.	TRBV4-2	TGTGCCAGCAGCCAAGTCCCAGGATTCCCCGCAACTAATGAAAAACTGTTTTTT	CASSQVPGFPATNEKLFF
TRBJ2-2	few	TRBD2	TRBV27	TGTGCCAGCAGTCCGCCGGGACTAGGGGAGCTGTTTTTT	CASSPPGLGELFF
TRBJ1-1	few	.	TRBV9	TGTGCCAGCAGCGTAGTTCCAGGCAATGAAGCTTTCTTT	CASSVVPGNEAFF
TRBJ2-3	few	TRBD1	TRBV28	TGTGCCAGCATTCCCCGGACAGGAGTTGCAGATACGCAGTATTTT	CASIPRTGVADTQYF
TRBJ2-3	.	TRBD1	TRBV10-3	TGTGCCATCACCGGGACAGGGAGCACAGATACGCAGTATTTT	CAITGTGSTDTQYF